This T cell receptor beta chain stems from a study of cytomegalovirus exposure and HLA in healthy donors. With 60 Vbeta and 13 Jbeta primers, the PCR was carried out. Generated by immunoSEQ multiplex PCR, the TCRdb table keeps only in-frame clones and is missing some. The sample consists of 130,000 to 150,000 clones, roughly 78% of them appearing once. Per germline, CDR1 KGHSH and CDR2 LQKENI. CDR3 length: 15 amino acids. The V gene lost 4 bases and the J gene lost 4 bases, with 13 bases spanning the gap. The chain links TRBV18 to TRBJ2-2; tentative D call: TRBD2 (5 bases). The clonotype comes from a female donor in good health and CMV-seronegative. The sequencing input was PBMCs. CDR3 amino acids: CASSHYRGGTGELFF. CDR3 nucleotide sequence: TGTGCCAGCTCACATTATCGGGGTGGCACCGGGGAGCTGTTTTTT.